These 4 T cell receptor beta chains originate from one sample sequenced in a study of identical twins. TCRdb reprocessed the 5' RACE reads with MiXCR, giving one entry per CDR3 protein. Among 230,000 or so distinct CDR3 sequences listed, about 8.9% were seen once. The sample also formed part of further work on yellow fever vaccine responses in identical twins.

The material sequenced was CD8+ T cells sorted from blood. These receptors were collected from a woman younger than 30 in good health.

This clonotype was seen at least ten times. The J gene is TRBJ2-1, the V gene TRBV6-4; 10 bases match TRBD1. CDR3 size: 15 residues. Germline trimming cut 5 bases from V and 1 base from J; bases unmatched to any gene: 2. The germline V gene has CDR1 MRHNA and CDR2 SNTAGT. CDR3: CASSPGQGSYNEQFF. In nucleotides, the CDR3 is TGTGCCAGCAGTCCGGGACAGGGGTCCTACAATGAGCAGTTCTTC.

The chain recombines TRBV6-4 with TRBJ2-3, with D possibly matching TRBD2 (5 bases). This CDR3 has 10 residues. The V and J ends lost 11 bases and 5 bases respectively, with 8 bases between them. CDR1 and CDR2 (germline): MRHNA, SNTAGT. The CDR3: CAREIDTQYF. The CDR3 nucleotides read TGTGCCCGGGAAATAGATACGCAGTATTTT.

The chain links TRBV7-9 to TRBJ1-1, with 8 nucleotides matching TRBD1. Germline V gene lookup returns CDR1 SEHNR and CDR2 FQNEAQ (reference sequence). V shed 5 bases, J shed 1 base, and the junction held 3 bases outside the gene matches. The CDR3 length is 14 residues. This chain's CDR3 is CASSTGQGNTEAFF. The DNA for the CDR3 is TGTGCCAGCAGCACAGGACAGGGGAACACTGAAGCTTTCTTT. Looking up the rest from reference TRBV7-9 and TRBJ1-1 gives the full variable domain: DTGVSQNPRHKITKRGQNVTFRCDPISEHNRLYWYRQTLGQGPEFLTYFQNEAQLEKSRLLSDRFSAERPKGSFSTLEIQRTEQGDSAMYLCASSTGQGNTEAFFGQGTRLTVV.

This clonotype has more than one count but fewer than ten. At one boundary the junction diverges from the germline segment, which might be a read error. This chain connects TRBV7-7 to TRBJ2-5; 12 positions match TRBD1. CDR3 length: 20 amino acids. In germline, CDR1 is SSHAT, CDR2 FNYEAQ (reference sequence). DNA of the CDR3: TGTGCTAGCAGCCGTCCCGGGACAGGGGGCGCCGATGGGACCGAAGAGACCCAGTACTTC. This codes for CASSRPGTGGADGTEETQYF. Full variable domain (remainder filled in from reference TRBV7-7 and TRBJ2-5): GAGVSQSPRYKVTKRGQDVTLRCDPISSHATLYWYQQALGQGPEFLTYFNYEAQPDKSGLPSDRFSAERPEGSISTLTIQRTEQRDSAMYRCASSRPGTGGADGTEETQYFGPGTRLLVL.